Following are 31 T cell receptor beta chains from one sample sequenced in a study of CD8 T cells in ankylosing spondylitis. TCRdb called the 5' RACE reads again in MiXCR, with one record for every CDR3 protein. Among about 90,000 distinct CDR3 sequences, around 25% were seen once, and the ten largest hold over 50%. Material: blood, either unsorted or a sorted T cell fraction (not recorded which). Receptors originate from a male donor with ankylosing spondylitis or in good health (not recorded which).

The chain has TRBV10-3 and TRBJ2-7, with 14 nucleotides matching TRBD2. Germline values: CDR1 ENHRY, CDR2 SYGVKD. This CDR3 comprises 16 residues. Losses at the gene ends were 4 bases for V and 3 bases for J; bases not matched to a gene: 5. DNA of the CDR3: TGTGCCATCAGTGGCGGGACTAGCGGGAGAGGCTACGAGCAGTACTTC. It specifies CAISGGTSGRGYEQYF.

The CDR3 here is CASSVVGDVNQPQHF. In nucleotides, the CDR3 is TGTGCCAGCAGCGTAGTTGGGGACGTCAATCAGCCCCAGCATTTT. This chain links TRBV9 with TRBJ1-5; D might be TRBD1 (5 bases). Germline V gene sequence: CDR1 SGDLS, CDR2 YYNGEE. Trimming took off 0 bases at V and 3 bases at J, with 10 bases between the two ends. The CDR3 consists of 15 residues. Filled out from reference TRBV9 and TRBJ1-5, the complete variable domain reads DSGVTQTPKHLITATGQRVTLRCSPRSGDLSVYWYQQSLDQGLQFLIQYYNGEERAKGNILERFSAQQFPDLHSELNLSSLELGDSALYFCASSVVGDVNQPQHFGDGTRLSIL.

In this sample, this clonotype turned up a few times. The chain links TRBV5-1 to TRBJ2-3; D is possibly TRBD2 (6 bases). Germline CDR1 is SGHRS and CDR2 is YFSETQ. Trimming took 0 bases from V and 7 from J, leaving 12 bases between them. The CDR3 has 14 amino acids. CDR3 nucleotides: TGCGCCAGCAGCTTGGCCAACCGGGGGAATACGCAGTATTTT. Translated: CASSLANRGNTQYF.

The chain is built from TRBV15 and TRBJ2-3; 13 bases are a match to TRBD2. This CDR3 comprises 19 residues. The ends lost 6 bases at V and 1 base at J; junction bases unmatched: 13. Germline lookup yields CDR1 LNHNV and CDR2 YYDKDF (reference sequence). The CDR3 protein is CATSGTSGKSRTRTDTQYF. In DNA form, the CDR3 reads TGTGCCACCAGTGGGACTAGCGGGAAGAGTAGGACTCGCACAGATACGCAGTATTTT.

J is TRBJ2-2 and V is TRBV5-1; D is undetermined. The V gene lost 3 bases and the J gene lost 4 bases, with 7 bases spanning the gap. Germline V gene data show CDR1 as SGHRS and CDR2 as YFSETQ. CDR3 length: 13 amino acids. CDR3 DNA sequence: TGCGCCAGCAGCTGGCAAGTCACCGGGGAGCTGTTTTTT. It specifies CASSWQVTGELFF.

The chain combines TRBV29-1 with TRBJ2-6, with D uncertain. Between the trimmed V and J ends, which lost 3 bases and 0 bases, there was a span of 3 bases. The CDR3 consists of 13 residues. Germline CDR1 SQVTM, CDR2 ANQGSEA. Written as DNA, the CDR3 is TGCAGCGTTGAGAGCTCTGGGGCCAACGTCCTGACTTTC. It translates to CSVESSGANVLTF.

This clonotype was detected only a few times. The V call is TRBV6-1, the J call TRBJ2-6; D uncertain. This CDR3 is 13 amino acids long. Germline V lookup: CDR1 MNHNS, CDR2 SASEGT. V gave up 9 bases and J gave up 4 bases, with 10 bases separating them. The CDR3, as DNA: TGTGCCAGTTACAGTTACGGGGCCAACGTCCTGACTTTC. Protein sequence: CASYSYGANVLTF.

V is TRBV19 and J is TRBJ1-1, with 7 bases matching TRBD1. Germline-derived CDR1 and CDR2 are LNHDA and SQIVND (reference sequence). V trimming: 4 bases; J trimming: 7 bases; junction bases outside the gene matches: 6. This CDR3 region has 13 residues. In DNA form, the CDR3 reads TGTGCCAGTAGTAGACAGGACAGGAATGAAGCTTTCTTT. Translation: CASSRQDRNEAFF.

V gene TRBV6-5 combines with J gene TRBJ2-6; D gene unclear. Germline V CDR1 and CDR2: MNHEY, SVGAGI. Trimming pared 0 bases from V and 1 base from J, leaving 4 bases between. The CDR3 consists of 15 residues. CDR3 sequence reads: CASSYSASGANVLTF. In nucleotides, the CDR3 is TGTGCCAGCAGTTACTCCGCATCTGGGGCCAACGTCCTGACTTTC.

The CDR3 DNA sequence: TGTGCCAGCAGCTTGGGGACCTACAATGAGCAGTTCTTC. It yields the protein CASSLGTYNEQFF. The J gene is TRBJ2-1, the V gene TRBV7-3; D is uncertain. Trimming cost V 3 bases and J 2 bases, with 5 bases left between them. The CDR3 has 13 residues. Looked up from germline, CDR1 is SGHTA and CDR2 is FQGTGA.

The chain's CDR3 is CASSLESGGPYGGQYF. In DNA, the CDR3 is TGCGCCAGCAGCTTGGAGAGCGGGGGCCCCTATGGGGGCCAGTACTTC. The chain links TRBV5-1 to TRBJ2-5; 8 bases align to TRBD2. V trimming: 0 bases; J trimming: 10 bases; junction bases outside the gene matches: 14. Germline values: CDR1 SGHRS, CDR2 YFSETQ. CDR3 length equals 16 residues.

Only a few counts were recorded for this clonotype. The J gene is TRBJ2-1, the V gene TRBV29-1, with 15 bases aligning to TRBD2. In germline, CDR1 is SQVTM, CDR2 ANQGSEA. This CDR3 is 19 amino acids long. Germline trimming cut 4 bases from V and 0 bases from J; bases unmatched to any gene: 10. CDR3 loop: CSVVEGLAGGPYSYNEQFF. The CDR3 region has the DNA TGCAGCGTTGTAGAGGGACTAGCGGGAGGACCATACTCCTACAATGAGCAGTTCTTC.

There are a few counts of this clonotype. The J gene is TRBJ1-1, the V gene TRBV10-3; TRBD1 is a possible D gene (6 bases). Germline CDR1 is ENHRY and CDR2 is SYGVKD. V was shortened by 7 bases and J by 3 bases, with 15 bases between the two germline ends. The CDR3 sequence is 14 residues long. The CDR3 loop is CAIKQGPSHTEAFF. The CDR3 DNA reads TGTGCCATCAAGCAGGGGCCCTCCCACACTGAAGCTTTCTTT.

This chain joins TRBV5-1 and TRBJ1-1; no firm D call. The CDR3 loop spans 13 amino acids. Germline V gene data show CDR1 as SGHRS and CDR2 as YFSETQ. The ends were cut back, 5 bases at V and 6 bases at J, with 14 bases in the middle. The CDR3 DNA sequence: TGCGCCAGCAGACTTGACACGGCCGCTGAAGCTTTCTTT. Amino acid sequence: CASRLDTAAEAFF.

The chain uses TRBV5-4 and TRBJ2-1, with 9 positions matching TRBD2. V lost 2 bases, J lost 5 bases, and 5 bases stayed unmatched. Germline CDR1 SGHNT, CDR2 YYREEE (reference sequence). This CDR3 is built from 15 residues. The chain's CDR3 is CASSLWVAGDNEQFF. CDR3 in DNA: TGTGCCAGCAGCTTATGGGTAGCGGGAGACAATGAGCAGTTCTTC. The full variable domain, its missing parts supplied by reference TRBV5-4 and TRBJ2-1, is ETGVTQSPTHLIKTRGQQVTLRCSSQSGHNTVSWYQQALGQGPQFIFQYYREEENGRGNFPPRFSGLQFPNYSSELNVNALELDDSALYLCASSLWVAGDNEQFFGPGTRLTVL.

This clonotype appeared many times. The chain combines TRBV5-1 with TRBJ1-2; D is undetermined. The CDR3 is 14 amino acids. In germline, CDR1 is SGHRS, CDR2 YFSETQ. Trimming cost V 4 bases and J 5 bases, with 15 bases left between them. The CDR3 spells CASSLPEGAYGYTF. CDR3 DNA: TGCGCCAGCAGCCTACCCGAAGGAGCTTATGGCTACACCTTC.

In this sample, this clonotype turned up many times. V is TRBV20-1 and J is TRBJ2-3, with 8 positions matching TRBD2. CDR3 size: 14 residues. With 5 bases clipped from V and 3 bases from J, the junction kept 7 bases outside the gene matches. CDR1 is DFQATT, CDR2 SNEGSKA, per germline (reference sequence). The DNA of the CDR3 is TGCAGTGCTCCCCCGGGGGGGCCAACAGATACGCAGTATTTT. This sequence encodes CSAPPGGPTDTQYF.

The chain joins TRBV7-9 to TRBJ2-7; the D is unclear. Germline V gene data show CDR1 as SEHNR and CDR2 as FQNEAQ (reference sequence). This CDR3 region has 16 residues. The ends were cut back, 1 base at V and 3 bases at J, with 16 bases in the middle. The CDR3 DNA sequence: TGTGCCAGCAGCTTAGGATTAACCAAGTTGATCTACGAGCAGTACTTC. Its protein product is CASSLGLTKLIYEQYF.

The chain is built from TRBV20-1 and TRBJ2-1; maybe TRBD2 (5 bases). This CDR3 comprises 15 residues. The V gene's germline CDR1 is DFQATT and CDR2 SNEGSKA (reference sequence). With 0 bases removed from V and 5 bases from J, the gap between germline ends came to 14 bases. CDR3 region: CSARESPAEHNEQFF. DNA of the CDR3: TGCAGTGCTAGAGAATCCCCAGCGGAACACAATGAGCAGTTCTTC.

This clonotype showed up just once. The chain uses TRBV12-3 or TRBV12-4 and TRBJ2-1, with D tentatively TRBD1 (6 bases). V was pared by 5 bases and J by 7 bases, with 9 bases between. This CDR3 region has 12 residues. The CDR3 loop reads CASSNQGNEQFF. The CDR3 DNA sequence: TGTGCCAGCAGTAACCAGGGGAATGAGCAGTTCTTC.

V gene TRBV5-1 combines with J gene TRBJ2-5, with 12 bases identical to TRBD2. The ends lost 4 bases at V and 1 base at J; junction bases unmatched: 2. Germline CDR1 and CDR2: SGHRS and YFSETQ. This CDR3 has 15 amino acids. The CDR3 loop reads CASSLTSGGQETQYF. The DNA of the CDR3 is TGCGCCAGCAGCCTGACTAGCGGGGGCCAAGAGACCCAGTACTTC.

The J gene is TRBJ1-1, the V gene TRBV7-9; D ambiguous. V was clipped by 5 bases and J by 6 bases, with 10 bases between them. This CDR3 is 12 amino acids long. Germline assignment: CDR1 SEHNR and CDR2 FQNEAQ (reference sequence). The CDR3 here is CASSQAPAEAFF. For the CDR3, the DNA is TGTGCCAGCAGCCAAGCCCCCGCTGAAGCTTTCTTT.

The V gene is TRBV5-5, the J gene TRBJ2-1, with a possible D match to TRBD2 (7 bases). Germline-derived CDR1 and CDR2 are SGHKS and YYEKEE (reference sequence). V was cut by 4 bases and J by 5 bases, with 19 bases left in between. This CDR3 comprises 16 residues. The CDR3 protein is CASSKGGGQWDNEQFF. The CDR3 DNA sequence: TGTGCCAGCAGCAAAGGGGGGGGGCAGTGGGACAATGAGCAGTTCTTC.

The chain carries TRBV3-1 and TRBJ2-2; 8 bases line up with TRBD1. V was pared by 1 base and J by 7 bases, with 5 bases of the junction left unmatched. This CDR3 has 15 amino acids. Germline V lookup: CDR1 LGHDT, CDR2 YNNKEL (reference sequence). CDR3 sequence: CASSQGTGRVGELFF. The CDR3 DNA sequence: TGTGCCAGCAGCCAAGGGACAGGGAGAGTCGGGGAGCTGTTTTTT.

This clonotype was found a few times. This chain connects TRBV20-1 to TRBJ1-1, with unresolved D. V was cut by 6 bases and J by 11 bases, with 28 bases left in between. The CDR3 runs to 15 residues. The germline CDR1 and CDR2 sequences are DFQATT and SNEGSKA (reference sequence). CDR3 protein: CSAHGRGSPRSSAFF. In nucleotides, the CDR3 is TGCAGTGCGCACGGTCGGGGTTCGCCCCGGAGCTCCGCTTTCTTT.

This chain uses TRBV12-3 or TRBV12-4 with TRBJ2-2; possibly TRBD1 for D (6 bases). The CDR3 has 16 residues. Trimming stripped 3 bases from V and 1 base from J, with 12 bases between. The CDR3 sequence: CASSFGGGRNTGELFF. The CDR3 nucleotides read TGTGCCAGCAGTTTCGGTGGGGGCAGGAACACCGGGGAGCTGTTTTTT.

This chain links TRBV28 with TRBJ2-5; D remains unclear. Trimming left V 2 bases short and J 3 bases short, with 7 bases between. The germline CDR1 and CDR2 sequences are MDHEN and SYDVKM. The CDR3 covers 13 residues. CDR3: CASSLMVEETQYF. The CDR3 DNA reads TGTGCCAGCAGTTTAATGGTAGAAGAGACCCAGTACTTC.

This clonotype was counted between two and nine times. The chain uses TRBV6-2 or TRBV6-3 and TRBJ2-2; D possibly corresponds to TRBD2 (6 bases). Germline loops: CDR1 MNHEY, CDR2 SVGEGT. V gave up 8 bases and J gave up 7 bases, with 20 bases separating them. This CDR3 has 15 residues. The CDR3 coding sequence is TGTGCCAGCGGCGGAGCAGGGAGGAATGGCGGGGAGCTGTTTTTT. This codes for CASGGAGRNGGELFF.

This clonotype has a handful of counts. This rearrangement joins TRBV7-2 to TRBJ1-2; no clear D. V shed 5 bases and J shed 3 bases, with 13 bases lying between them. Germline loops: CDR1 SGHTA, CDR2 FQGNSA. This CDR3 region has 14 residues. The chain's CDR3 is CASSIDPDDYGYTF. CDR3 sequence (DNA): TGTGCCAGCAGCATAGACCCAGATGACTATGGCTACACCTTC. The full variable domain, in which reference TRBV7-2 and TRBJ1-2 provide the parts outside the CDR3, is GAGVSQSPSNKVTEKGKDVELRCDPISGHTALYWYRQSLGQGLEFLIYFQGNSAPDKSGLPSDRFSAERTGGSVSTLTIQRTQQEDSAVYLCASSIDPDDYGYTFGSGTRLTVV.

The sample holds a few counts of this clonotype. This chain joins TRBV29-1 and TRBJ2-7, with 7 bases matching TRBD2. Germline trimming cut 4 bases from V and 5 bases from J; bases unmatched to any gene: 17. This CDR3 has 16 amino acids. The germline V gene has CDR1 SQVTM and CDR2 ANQGSEA. DNA for the CDR3: TGCAGCGTTGTCGTCTGCGAGACCCTAACTAGCGACGAGCAGTACGTC. Its translation is CSVVVCETLTSDEQYV.

The J gene is TRBJ1-6, the V gene TRBV20-1; maybe TRBD1 (6 bases). Between the trimmed V and J ends, which lost 7 bases and 9 bases, there was a span of 13 bases. Germline lookup yields CDR1 DFQATT and CDR2 SNEGSKA (reference sequence). There are 12 residues in the CDR3. This CDR3 reads CSGNRGTSPLHF. CDR3 DNA: TGCAGTGGAAATAGGGGGACTTCACCCCTCCACTTT.